The 28 T cell receptor beta chains reported below all come from one sample, sequenced in a study of graft-versus-host responses after intestinal transplantation (dated by TCRdb to the early 2020s). Library creation used the immunoSEQ multiplex PCR assay. Imported from immuneACCESS, the table was reduced by TCRdb to in-frame sequences with V and J called. These copies leave out some clones; in studies compared against another copy, an unresolved V gene accounts for under half, and the cause of the remainder is not known. The sample contains 8,000 to 11,000 clones, around 33% of them found a single time. Of the sample, about 12% falls within the top ten clones. The time point label of this sample denotes: cells obtained before transplantation from donor or recipient. In the mixed lymphocyte reactions, approximately 200,000 CFSE-labeled pre-transplant responders were plated with approximately 200,000 irradiated violet-dye-labeled stimulators and cultured for 6 days.

Sequenced here: alloreactive CD8+ T cells from a mixed lymphocyte reaction culture, sampled before intestinal transplant. What the cell subset or site label conveys for this sample: CFSE-low proliferating T cells sorted from roughly six-day pre-transplant mixed lymphocyte reaction (GvH or HvG direction). Receptor source: a human patient who received an intestinal transplant.

The genes are TRBV7-9 and TRBJ2-3; a weak D match, TRBD1 (6 bases). Trimming cost V 9 bases and J 4 bases, with 14 bases left between them. This CDR3 region has 13 residues. Germline CDR1 SEHNR, CDR2 FQNEAQ (reference sequence). CDR3 loop: CASRQVLPDTQYF. The CDR3 bases are TGTGCCAGTCGACAGGTCTTGCCAGATACGCAGTATTTT.

The chain combines TRBV30 with TRBJ1-2; 9 nucleotides line up with TRBD1. The germline gives CDR1 GTSNPN, CDR2 SVGIG (reference sequence). This CDR3 region has 14 residues. The V and J ends lost 1 base and 2 bases, in that order; junction bases with no gene match: 2. As DNA, the CDR3 is TGTGCCTGGAGTGCGGGACAGGGAAACTATGGCTACACCTTC. Its translation is CAWSAGQGNYGYTF.

The genes are TRBV7-9 and TRBJ2-4; possible D gene TRBD1, 6 bases. Germline V gene lookup returns CDR1 SEHNR and CDR2 FQNEAQ (reference sequence). V gave up 2 bases and J gave up 8 bases, with 13 bases separating them. This CDR3 contains 14 residues. The CDR3 loop is CASSLSQGWDIQYF. The CDR3 region has the DNA TGTGCCAGCAGCTTATCCCAGGGGTGGGACATTCAGTACTTC. Combining the CDR3 with reference TRBV7-9 and TRBJ2-4 gives the whole variable domain DTGVSQNPRHKITKRGQNVTFRCDPISEHNRLYWYRQTLGQGPEFLTYFQNEAQLEKSRLLSDRFSAERPKGSFSTLEIQRTEQGDSAMYLCASSLSQGWDIQYFGAGTRLSVL.

The V gene is TRBV5-4, the J gene TRBJ2-1; 7 bases align to TRBD2. V shed 10 bases and J 5 bases; nucleotides not matched to a gene: 9. Germline V gives CDR1 SGHNT, CDR2 YYREEE (reference sequence). The CDR3 is 13 amino acids. The CDR3 DNA follows: TGTGCCTCTAGCGGATCAATCGACAATGAGCAGTTCTTC. Protein product: CASSGSIDNEQFF.

The chain uses TRBV6-1 and TRBJ2-5, with D perhaps matching TRBD2 (5 bases). This CDR3 has 14 amino acids. The ends were cut back, 6 bases at V and 5 bases at J, with 16 bases in the middle. Per the germline V gene, CDR1 is MNHNS and CDR2 is SASEGT. DNA for the CDR3: TGTGCCAGCAGCGACCTTGAGGGCTGGGAGACCCAGTACTTC. Encoded protein: CASSDLEGWETQYF.

This clone was detected only once. The V and J genes are TRBV11-2 and TRBJ2-1; TRBD1 matches at 12 bases. The germline V gene encodes CDR1 SGHAT and CDR2 FQNNGV. The CDR3 is 16 residues long. V shed 4 bases, J shed 10 bases, and the junction held 11 bases outside the gene matches. This CDR3 reads CASSSVWGQGAWEQFF. Here the CDR3 DNA reads TGTGCCAGCAGCTCAGTATGGGGACAGGGGGCTTGGGAGCAGTTCTTC.

This clone came up a few times. V is TRBV18 and J is TRBJ2-7; 7 bases align to TRBD1. The length of the CDR3 is 12 residues. The V and J ends lost 10 bases and 7 bases, in that order; junction bases with no gene match: 10. Germline V lookup: CDR1 KGHSH, CDR2 LQKENI. The CDR3: CATDPQGDEQYF. CDR3 DNA sequence: TGTGCCACCGACCCGCAGGGGGATGAGCAGTACTTC.

The table lists this clone with a few counts. The J gene is TRBJ2-7, the V gene TRBV27, with 7 bases lining up with TRBD1. CDR1 is MNHEY and CDR2 is SMNVEV in the germline V gene (reference sequence). The CDR3 loop spans 14 amino acids. J was trimmed by 0 bases and V by 9 bases; bases with no gene match: 8. This CDR3 reads CASGDRVASYEQYF. CDR3 nucleotide sequence: TGTGCCAGTGGGGACAGAGTCGCCTCCTACGAGCAGTACTTC.

The chain employs TRBV7-9 and TRBJ2-7, with TRBD2 matching over 11 bases. Germline-derived CDR1 and CDR2 are SEHNR and FQNEAQ (reference sequence). This CDR3 is built from 17 residues. Losses at the gene ends were 3 bases for V and 6 bases for J; bases not matched to a gene: 13. Written as DNA, the CDR3 is TGTGCCAGCAGCTTTGGGCTAGCGGGGGGCATTCGGGGCGAGCAGTACTTC. Translating it yields CASSFGLAGGIRGEQYF.

This clone has just a few counts. The V and J genes are TRBV5-6 and TRBJ2-3; 11 bases align to TRBD2. Per the germline V gene, CDR1 is SGHDT and CDR2 is YYEEEE. With 4 bases clipped from V and 2 bases from J, the junction kept 9 bases outside the gene matches. CDR3 length equals 17 residues. CDR3 nucleotide sequence: TGTGCCAGCAGCGGGGAACTAGCGGGGGAGCCCACAGATACGCAGTATTTT. It yields the protein CASSGELAGEPTDTQYF.

A few counts support this clone. The gene calls are TRBV7-8 and TRBJ2-7; maybe TRBD1 (6 bases). With 5 bases removed from V and 5 bases from J, the gap between germline ends came to 10 bases. CDR1 is SGHVS and CDR2 is FQNEAQ in the germline V gene. The CDR3 sequence is 12 residues long. The CDR3 is CASSLHRDEQYF. The CDR3 DNA reads TGTGCCAGCAGCCTGCACAGGGACGAGCAGTACTTC.

In its sample, this clone was seen a few times. V and J are TRBV30 and TRBJ2-7; D gene uncertain. This CDR3 has 13 residues. The germline V gene encodes CDR1 GTSNPN and CDR2 SVGIG (reference sequence). V was trimmed by 1 base and J by 9 bases, leaving 16 bases between them. In DNA form, the CDR3 reads TGTGCCTGGAGTGCAGGCCCCGTCAAACGGCAGTACTTC. Encoded protein: CAWSAGPVKRQYF.

This clone counts as medium-sized. The rearrangement joins TRBV10-3 to TRBJ2-7; 7 bases fit TRBD1. In germline, CDR1 is ENHRY, CDR2 SYGVKD. V was pared by 3 bases and J by 0 bases, with 8 bases of the junction left unmatched. This CDR3 has 16 residues. CDR3 residues: CAISDLQGLNSYEQYF. The CDR3 nucleotides read TGTGCCATCAGTGACCTACAGGGGCTAAACTCCTACGAGCAGTACTTC.

J is TRBJ2-2 and V is TRBV7-8; 7 bases fit TRBD1. This CDR3 comprises 14 residues. Germline CDR1 SGHVS, CDR2 FQNEAQ. Trimming took 11 bases from V and 5 from J; bases not matched to a gene: 11. The CDR3 nucleotides are TGTGCCTTGACAGGGCGCGTGGGGACCGGGGAGCTGTTTTTT. Amino acid sequence: CALTGRVGTGELFF.

V gene TRBV7-2 combines with J gene TRBJ1-2; D unresolved. Trimming took 1 base from V and 8 from J, leaving 17 bases between them. The CDR3 totals 15 residues. Germline-derived CDR1 and CDR2 are SGHTA and FQGNSA. The CDR3 DNA reads TGTGCCAGCAGCTTAGTTGCTTATTGGCTTTTCGGCTACACCTTC. Translated, it gives CASSLVAYWLFGYTF.

Judged by abundance, this clone is medium-sized. The chain employs TRBV6-4 and TRBJ1-4; no definite D call. V lost 6 bases to trimming and J lost 7 bases, with 12 bases between them. CDR1 and CDR2 (germline): MRHNA, SNTAGT. This CDR3 is 13 amino acids long. For the CDR3, the DNA is TGTGCCAGCAGCCCCCCTCTAGGTGAAAAACTGTTTTTT. Translation: CASSPPLGEKLFF.

In its sample, this clone was seen a few times. The J gene is TRBJ2-7, the V gene TRBV7-9, with 8 bases fitting TRBD1. V lost 5 bases to trimming and J lost 0 bases; unmatched junction nucleotides: 6. The CDR3 covers 15 residues. The germline gives CDR1 SEHNR, CDR2 FQNEAQ (reference sequence). The CDR3: CASSAGQGGSYEQYF. CDR3 nucleotide sequence: TGTGCCAGCAGCGCTGGACAGGGAGGCTCCTACGAGCAGTACTTC.

Relative to its sample, this clone is medium-sized (0.01 to 0.1%). The CDR3 DNA reads as TGTGCCAGCAGCCAAGTCGTAGCCTACGAGCAGTACTTC. Amino acids: CASSQVVAYEQYF. The chain employs TRBV4-2 and TRBJ2-7; D gene uncertain. Between the trimmed V and J ends, which lost 1 base and 2 bases, there was a span of 6 bases. The length of the CDR3 is 13 residues. The germline V gene encodes CDR1 LGHNA and CDR2 YNFKEQ.

The rearrangement links TRBV25-1 to TRBJ1-6, with 10 nucleotides matching TRBD1. Germline CDR1 reads MGHDK; CDR2 reads SYGVNS. V gave up 6 bases and J gave up 9 bases; unmatched junction bases: 8. This CDR3 is 15 amino acids long. CDR3 region: CASRSTGGISSPLHF. CDR3 coding DNA: TGTGCCAGCAGATCGACAGGGGGCATTTCTTCACCCCTCCACTTT.

This clone was seen a handful of times. The chain couples TRBV9 to TRBJ2-7; D remains ambiguous. The V gene lost 0 bases and the J gene lost 6 bases, with 10 bases spanning the gap. CDR1 and CDR2 (germline): SGDLS, YYNGEE. The CDR3 sequence is 13 residues long. The CDR3 DNA is TGTGCCAGCAGCGTAGTGACCACGGGCGAGCAGTACTTC. This gives the protein CASSVVTTGEQYF.

This clone is categorized as medium-sized. V is TRBV14 and J is TRBJ2-2, with D possibly matching TRBD2 (6 bases). The CDR3 contains 20 residues. Trimming removed 0 bases at V and 3 bases at J, with 23 bases between. Germline loops: CDR1 SGHDN, CDR2 FVKESK. CDR3 DNA sequence: TGTGCCAGCAGCCAAGATGTATCTTGGGAGGCGTCACGGGACACCGGGGAGCTGTTTTTT. It encodes CASSQDVSWEASRDTGELFF.

The chain uses TRBV29-1 and TRBJ2-7, with TRBD1 matching 10 bases. The V gene end was trimmed by 1 base and the J gene end by 2 bases; junction bases not matched to a gene: 5. The CDR3 consists of 15 residues. Germline CDR1 is SQVTM and CDR2 is ANQGSEA. The chain's CDR3 is CSVEGRQGATYEQYF. The CDR3 DNA reads as TGCAGCGTTGAAGGGCGACAGGGGGCAACCTACGAGCAGTACTTC.

J is TRBJ2-1 and V is TRBV11-2; the D is unclear. The CDR3 consists of 14 residues. From germline, CDR1 is SGHAT and CDR2 FQNNGV. Trimming took 5 bases from V and 8 from J, leaving 16 bases between them. The CDR3 region has the DNA TGTGCCAGCAGCCCGCCCCACATCCCTGATGAGCAGTTCTTC. It yields the protein CASSPPHIPDEQFF.

In this sample, this clone turned up a few times. The chain carries TRBV7-6 and TRBJ2-3; 12 nucleotides align to TRBD2. Trimming removed 5 bases from V and 2 bases from J; junction bases left unmatched: 8. CDR3 length: 17 amino acids. Germline loops: CDR1 SGHVS, CDR2 FNYEAQ. CDR3 in DNA: TGTGCCAGCAGCCTCCGGACTAGCGGGACTTACACAGATACGCAGTATTTT. Protein product: CASSLRTSGTYTDTQYF.

The chain combines TRBV5-4 with TRBJ2-7; TRBD2 matches at 13 bases. The CDR3 has 17 amino acids. The J segment lost 0 bases and the V segment lost 4 bases, leaving 7 bases of the junction unmatched. Germline V gene lookup returns CDR1 SGHNT and CDR2 YYREEE (reference sequence). Here the CDR3 reads CASSPSGLAGASYEQYF. For the CDR3, the DNA is TGTGCCAGCAGCCCGAGTGGACTAGCGGGGGCCTCCTACGAGCAGTACTTC.

This chain links TRBV13 with TRBJ1-1; D may be TRBD1 (5 bases). CDR1 and CDR2 from the germline V gene are PRHDT and FYEKMQ (reference sequence). The germline V and J ends were trimmed by 5 bases and 6 bases, with 10 bases remaining between them. This CDR3 has 12 residues. The CDR3 nucleotides are TGTGCCAGCAGCCGTGGGGGGGCTGAAGCTTTCTTT. Translating gives CASSRGGAEAFF. Full variable domain (outside the CDR3, taken from reference TRBV13 and TRBJ1-1): AAGVIQSPRHLIKEKRETATLKCYPIPRHDTVYWYQQGPGQDPQFLISFYEKMQSDKGSIPDRFSAQQFSDYHSELNMSSLELGDSALYFCASSRGGAEAFFGQGTRLTVV.

The chain joins TRBV15 to TRBJ2-7, with D tentatively TRBD1 (5 bases). Germline V gene sequence: CDR1 LNHNV, CDR2 YYDKDF (reference sequence). The CDR3 length is 13 residues. Trimming cost V 0 bases and J 6 bases, with 9 bases left between them. The CDR3 sequence is CATSRDWGSEQYF. The CDR3 DNA reads as TGTGCCACCAGCAGAGATTGGGGCTCCGAGCAGTACTTC.

This CDR3 is CASRGGRNEQFF. DNA for the CDR3: TGTGCCAGCAGGGGGGGGCGCAATGAGCAGTTCTTC. This chain connects TRBV2 to TRBJ2-1, with D possibly TRBD2 on 7 matching bases. CDR3 length equals 12 residues. The germline CDR1 and CDR2 sequences are SNHLY and FYNNEI. V lost 6 bases and J lost 6, with 9 bases in between. Full variable domain (rest looked up from reference TRBV2 and TRBJ2-1): EPEVTQTPSHQVTQMGQEVILRCVPISNHLYFYWYRQILGQKVEFLVSFYNNEISEKSEIFDDQFSVERPDGSNFTLKIRSTKLEDSAMYFCASRGGRNEQFFGPGTRLTVL.